This TCR beta chain was recorded in a study of T cell responses to AZD1222 COVID-19 vaccine. This clone was observed once. Its antigen remains unknown. CDR1 is LNHDA, CDR2 SQIVND, per germline (reference sequence). The CDR3 is made up of 12 amino acids. V lost 4 bases and J lost 3, with 6 bases in between. The method was immunoSEQ multiplex PCR; TCRdb's version includes in-frame clones alone and lacks a portion of them. The sample shows some 110,000 clones, approximately 93% of them seen only once. Study-wide findings and caveats: With dominance at 160-218 and 743-854, vaccine-associated CD4 TCRs spanned spike. Just a handful of AZD1222 recipients tested seropositive at baseline.

The TCR comes from an adult in good health. J is TRBJ1-2 and V is TRBV19; D ambiguous. The source material was peripheral blood, sampled on day 0 of AZD1222 vaccination. The CDR3 nucleotides read TGTGCCAGTAGTAACACGTACTATGGCTACACCTTC. It yields the protein CASSNTYYGYTF.